The 21 T cell receptor beta chains in this list originate from one sample, sequenced in a study of vaccination and CD4 T cells after COVID-19. Sample treatment: roughly ten-day PBMC culture with coronavirus spike peptide pools or control peptides (ViraFEST assay). These TCRs are of unknown antigen specificity. The Oncomine TCR Beta short-read assay sequenced DNA from cultured CD4+ T cells. TCRdb used MiXCR to reprocess the PCR reads, holding one entry per CDR3 protein. The sample lists roughly 20,000 distinct CDR3 sequences, about 44% occurring once. The source was CD4+ T cells from blood, cultured in vitro, collected before SARS-CoV-2 vaccination. These receptor sequences come from a human donor who had recovered from COVID-19.

The gene calls are TRBV6-1 and TRBJ1-2; D might be TRBD1 (5 bases). This CDR3 comprises 13 residues. Trimming took off 6 bases at V and 1 base at J, with 9 bases between the two ends. Germline V gene data show CDR1 as MNHNS and CDR2 as SASEGT. This CDR3 reads CASSPQGNYGYTF. Here the CDR3 DNA reads TGTGCCAGCAGCCCCCAGGGTAACTATGGCTACACCTTC.

CDR3 protein: CASSKTGDNSPLHF. The CDR3 DNA reads TGTGCCAGCAGCAAAACAGGGGATAATTCACCCCTCCACTTT. J is TRBJ1-6 and V is TRBV9; 7 positions agree with TRBD1. The CDR3 extends over 14 amino acids. The germline V gene has CDR1 SGDLS and CDR2 YYNGEE. The J segment lost 5 bases and the V segment lost 4 bases, leaving 3 bases of the junction unmatched.

This sequence joins TRBV19 and TRBJ1-5; no clear D gene. CDR1 LNHDA and CDR2 SQIVND come from the germline V gene (reference sequence). V was clipped by 4 bases and J by 5 bases, with 15 bases between them. This CDR3 contains 15 residues. In DNA form, the CDR3 reads TGTGCCAGTAGTAAGTTGGCAGCGTGGGATCAGCCCCAGCATTTT. It yields the protein CASSKLAAWDQPQHF.

The V gene is TRBV20-1, the J gene TRBJ2-2, with 14 bases lining up with TRBD2. The V and J ends lost 5 bases and 4 bases, in that order; junction bases with no gene match: 9. CDR1 DFQATT and CDR2 SNEGSKA come from the germline V gene (reference sequence). This CDR3 is 17 amino acids long. The CDR3 DNA is TGCAGTGCTGTTAGAAGACTAGCGGGAGGGGGCACCGGGGAGCTGTTTTTT. Amino acids: CSAVRRLAGGGTGELFF.

The genes are TRBV7-9 and TRBJ2-3, with unresolved D. The CDR3 sequence is 16 residues long. Germline V gene sequence: CDR1 SEHNR, CDR2 FQNEAQ (reference sequence). V dropped 1 base and J dropped 2 bases, with 13 bases sitting between them. DNA of the CDR3: TGTGCCAGCAGCTTAGGGGCTAGAGAAAACACAGATACGCAGTATTTT. Translation gives CASSLGARENTDTQYF.

The V call is TRBV20-1, the J call TRBJ1-3, with D perhaps matching TRBD1 (5 bases). Germline loops: CDR1 DFQATT, CDR2 SNEGSKA (reference sequence). The ends were cut back, 2 bases at V and 2 bases at J, with 16 bases in the middle. This CDR3 contains 16 residues. DNA of the CDR3: TGCAGTGCTAGACATTCCGGGGCTAAACCTGGAAACACCATATATTTT. Residues: CSARHSGAKPGNTIYF.

This rearrangement joins TRBV6-2 or TRBV6-3 to TRBJ2-3, with no clear D. CDR3 size: 12 residues. The germline CDR1 and CDR2 sequences are MNHEY and SVGEGT. V was clipped by 6 bases and J by 4 bases, with 8 bases between them. The CDR3 DNA is TGTGCCAGCAGGACACCGGCAGATACGCAGTATTTT. This sequence encodes CASRTPADTQYF.

This clonotype was detected only once. V gene TRBV28 combines with J gene TRBJ1-4; 8 nucleotides match TRBD1. The CDR3 is 15 amino acids. J gave up 11 bases and V 4 bases, and 12 bases lay outside the gene matches. From germline, CDR1 is MDHEN and CDR2 SYDVKM. CDR3 sequence (DNA): TGTGCCAGCAGTTCCGGGGGAATCCAGGGGGCCAAACTGTTTTTT. Residues: CASSSGGIQGAKLFF.

The chain links TRBV27 to TRBJ1-6; no clear D. The CDR3 spans 15 residues. Deletions cut 5 bases from V and 10 bases from J, with 18 bases between. The V gene's germline CDR1 is MNHEY and CDR2 SMNVEV (reference sequence). The chain's CDR3 is CASSGGGVLRSPLHF. DNA of the CDR3: TGTGCCAGCAGTGGCGGTGGGGTGTTGAGGTCACCCCTCCACTTT.

The chain couples TRBV7-9 to TRBJ2-6, with D maybe TRBD2 (7 bases). Trimming pared 5 bases from V and 2 bases from J, leaving 16 bases between. The CDR3 extends over 17 amino acids. From germline, CDR1 is SEHNR and CDR2 FQNEAQ (reference sequence). The CDR3 bases are TGTGCCAGCAGCCCTAGGGGGGGGATCGCTGGGGCCAACGTCCTGACTTTC. It is translated as CASSPRGGIAGANVLTF.

The chain recombines TRBV5-1 with TRBJ1-1; possible D gene TRBD1, 6 bases. Trimming shortened V by 0 bases and J by 5 bases, and 11 bases separated the two germline ends. CDR3 size: 14 residues. Looked up from germline, CDR1 is SGHRS and CDR2 is YFSETQ. CDR3 nucleotide sequence: TGCGCCAGCAGCTTGGCCCAGGGGAAGACTGAAGCTTTCTTT. Its translation is CASSLAQGKTEAFF.

The gene calls are TRBV24-1 and TRBJ1-1; TRBD1 aligns across 11 bases. The CDR3 runs to 13 residues. The V gene's germline CDR1 is KGHDR and CDR2 SFDVKD. V was clipped by 7 bases and J by 5 bases; unmatched bases: 2. The CDR3 is CATRDRGLTEAFF. In nucleotides, the CDR3 is TGTGCCACCAGGGACAGGGGGCTAACTGAAGCTTTCTTT.

The chain joins TRBV6-2 or TRBV6-3 to TRBJ1-2; 8 nucleotides agree with TRBD1. In germline, CDR1 is MNHEY, CDR2 SVGEGT. CDR3 length: 12 residues. The V gene end was trimmed by 6 bases and the J gene end by 13 bases; junction bases not matched to a gene: 10. CDR3 sequence (DNA): TGTGCCAGCAGCGGGACAGGCGGTGGAAGCACCTTC. Protein sequence: CASSGTGGGSTF.

In its sample, this clonotype was seen a few times. This chain connects TRBV6-2 or TRBV6-3 to TRBJ2-5; 9 bases match TRBD2. The CDR3 sequence is 18 residues long. The trim removed 2 bases at V and 4 bases at J, leaving 14 bases unmatched. The germline V gene encodes CDR1 MNHEY and CDR2 SVGEGT. CDR3 DNA sequence: TGTGCCAGCAGTTACCGGAGTAGAATTAGCGGGAGAGGAGAGACCCAGTACTTC. This sequence encodes CASSYRSRISGRGETQYF.

The chain carries TRBV6-2 or TRBV6-3 and TRBJ2-3, with D hard to call. V was pared by 7 bases and J by 4 bases, with 18 bases between. CDR1 and CDR2 from the germline V gene are MNHEY and SVGEGT. The CDR3 is made up of 15 amino acids. The CDR3 bases are TGTGCCAGCACCAACCCCAAGGATCACGCAGATACGCAGTATTTT. The encoded protein is CASTNPKDHADTQYF.

This clonotype has a single count. This chain joins TRBV19 and TRBJ2-4; no firm D call. CDR3 size: 14 residues. In germline, CDR1 is LNHDA, CDR2 SQIVND (reference sequence). V lost 2 bases, J lost 7 bases, and 12 bases lay in between. The CDR3, as DNA: TGTGCCAGTAGTATAATAGGGCATGGGAACATTCAGTACTTC. Translation: CASSIIGHGNIQYF.

The chain combines TRBV4-3 with TRBJ1-1; D gene ambiguous. The CDR3 is made up of 15 amino acids. The germline CDR1 and CDR2 sequences are LGHNA and YSLEER. V gave up 0 bases and J gave up 1 base, with 9 bases separating them. As DNA, the CDR3 is TGCGCCAGCAGCCAAGATTACGGTCCGAACACTGAAGCTTTCTTT. Protein: CASSQDYGPNTEAFF.

This clonotype appeared a few times. V and J are TRBV15 and TRBJ2-3, with D maybe TRBD2 (5 bases). CDR1 LNHNV and CDR2 YYDKDF come from the germline V gene (reference sequence). Trimming removed 0 bases at V and 6 bases at J, with 10 bases between. CDR3 size: 14 residues. CDR3 sequence (DNA): TGTGCCACCAGCAGAGATCGGGGAAGGGATACGCAGTATTTT. Its protein product is CATSRDRGRDTQYF.

The V call is TRBV19, the J call TRBJ1-2, with 10 nucleotides matching TRBD1. The CDR3 loop spans 14 amino acids. CDR1 LNHDA and CDR2 SQIVND come from the germline V gene (reference sequence). V gave up 1 base and J gave up 6 bases; unmatched junction bases: 2. The CDR3 spells CASSIVDRGNGYTF. CDR3 DNA sequence: TGTGCCAGTAGTATAGTGGACAGGGGGAATGGCTACACCTTC.

J is TRBJ2-7 and V is TRBV5-6, with TRBD2 matching 12 bases. The CDR3 runs 16 residues. The germline V gene encodes CDR1 SGHDT and CDR2 YYEEEE. V gave up 2 bases and J gave up 5 bases; unmatched junction bases: 8. CDR3 sequence (DNA): TGTGCCAGCAGCTTCCTGACTAGCGGGAGAGTCGACGAGCAGTACTTC. Translating it yields CASSFLTSGRVDEQYF.

The chain couples TRBV24-1 to TRBJ2-2; D is perhaps TRBD1 (5 bases). Germline V CDR1 and CDR2: KGHDR, SFDVKD. The CDR3 is 16 amino acids. V gave up 3 bases and J gave up 2 bases, with 12 bases separating them. CDR3 sequence: CATSDAAGPNTGELFF. For the CDR3, the DNA is TGTGCCACCAGTGATGCAGCAGGGCCCAACACCGGGGAGCTGTTTTTT.